This T cell receptor beta chain was identified in a study of T cell repertoires in cytomegalovirus infection. Study as a whole: As its CMV epitopes, the study selected recently identified HLA-C-restricted and well-studied HLA-B-restricted targets.

TCRdb called the reads again in MiXCR, with one record for every CDR3 protein. This table holds 86,000 or so distinct CDR3 sequences, 24% found once. From germline, CDR1 is DFQATT and CDR2 SNEGSKA (reference sequence). The CDR3 is 13 residues long. Whole-study results and caveats: Cumulative public TCR beta family frequency identified CMV carriers with the relevant HLA. Within the response measured ex vivo, HLA-C-restricted CMV-specific TCR beta clonotypes were dominant.

This clonotype is a singleton in its sample. The target antigen is unknown. J is TRBJ2-1 and V is TRBV20-1, with 7 bases aligning to TRBD2. This material consisted of CD8+ T cells from cultured PBMCs, taken from culture after CMV antigen stimulation. This TCR was recovered from a human donor in good health (CMV status not recorded). Some clones in this sample may be carry-over from other donors' samples. Here the CDR3 reads CIPGGASYNEQFF. DNA of the CDR3: TGCATCCCGGGGGGAGCCTCCTACAATGAGCAGTTCTTC.